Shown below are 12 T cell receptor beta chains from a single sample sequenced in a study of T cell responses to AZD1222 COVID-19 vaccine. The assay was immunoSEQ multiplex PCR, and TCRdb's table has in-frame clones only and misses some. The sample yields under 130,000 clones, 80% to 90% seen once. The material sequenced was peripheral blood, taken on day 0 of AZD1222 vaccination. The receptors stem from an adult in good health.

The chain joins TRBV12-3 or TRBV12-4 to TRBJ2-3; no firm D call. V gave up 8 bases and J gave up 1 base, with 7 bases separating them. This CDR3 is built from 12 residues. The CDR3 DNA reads TGTGCCAGCGCTCAGGGCACAGATACGCAGTATTTT. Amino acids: CASAQGTDTQYF.

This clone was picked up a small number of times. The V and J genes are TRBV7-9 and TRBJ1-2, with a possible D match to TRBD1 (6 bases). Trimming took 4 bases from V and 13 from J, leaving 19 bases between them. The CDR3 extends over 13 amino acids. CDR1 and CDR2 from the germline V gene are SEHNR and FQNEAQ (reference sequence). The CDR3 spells CASSSDQGLAGTF. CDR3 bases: TGTGCCAGCAGCTCCGATCAGGGGTTGGCAGGCACCTTC.

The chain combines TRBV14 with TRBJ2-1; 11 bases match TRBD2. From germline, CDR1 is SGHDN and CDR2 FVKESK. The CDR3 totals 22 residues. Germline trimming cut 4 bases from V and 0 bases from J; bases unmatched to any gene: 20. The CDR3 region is CASSPTRRASGRWGSSYNEQFF. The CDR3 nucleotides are TGTGCCAGCAGCCCCACCCGGCGGGCTAGCGGGAGGTGGGGGAGCTCCTACAATGAGCAGTTCTTC.

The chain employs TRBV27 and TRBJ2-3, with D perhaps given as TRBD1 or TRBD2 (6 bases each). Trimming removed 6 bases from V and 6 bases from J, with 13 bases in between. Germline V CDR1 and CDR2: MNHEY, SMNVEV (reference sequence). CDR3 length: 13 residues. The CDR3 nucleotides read TGTGCCAGCAGGCCCGGGGGCGGGGATACGCAGTATTTT. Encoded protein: CASRPGGGDTQYF.

CDR3 DNA: TGTGCCAGCAGCTTGGCTCCAGCCTCTAACTATGGCTACACCTTC. Encoded protein: CASSLAPASNYGYTF. V is TRBV5-6 and J is TRBJ1-2; D remains ambiguous. Looked up from germline, CDR1 is SGHDT and CDR2 is YYEEEE. The CDR3 has 15 residues. V gave up 0 bases and J gave up 0 bases, with 9 bases separating them.

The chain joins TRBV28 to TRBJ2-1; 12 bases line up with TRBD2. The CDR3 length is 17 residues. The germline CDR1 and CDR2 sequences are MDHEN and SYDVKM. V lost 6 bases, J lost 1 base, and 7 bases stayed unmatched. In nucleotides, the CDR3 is TGTGCCAGCAGATCCGGGACTAGCGGGCTATCCTACAATGAGCAGTTCTTC. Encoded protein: CASRSGTSGLSYNEQFF.

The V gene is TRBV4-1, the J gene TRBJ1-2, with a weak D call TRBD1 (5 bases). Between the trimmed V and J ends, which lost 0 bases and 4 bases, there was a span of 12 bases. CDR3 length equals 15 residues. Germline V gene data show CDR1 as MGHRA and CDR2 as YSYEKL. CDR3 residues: CASSQEGPGSYGYTF. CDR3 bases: TGCGCCAGCAGCCAAGAGGGACCGGGGAGCTATGGCTACACCTTC.

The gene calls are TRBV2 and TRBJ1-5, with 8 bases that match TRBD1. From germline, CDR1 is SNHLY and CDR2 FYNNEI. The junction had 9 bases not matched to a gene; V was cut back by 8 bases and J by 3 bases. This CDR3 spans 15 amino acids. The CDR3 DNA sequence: TGTGCCAGCGCGGCCGTGACAGGGGTCAATCAGCCCCAGCATTTT. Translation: CASAAVTGVNQPQHF. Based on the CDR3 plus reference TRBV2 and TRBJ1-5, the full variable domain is EPEVTQTPSHQVTQMGQEVILRCVPISNHLYFYWYRQILGQKVEFLVSFYNNEISEKSEIFDDQFSVERPDGSNFTLKIRSTKLEDSAMYFCASAAVTGVNQPQHFGDGTRLSIL.

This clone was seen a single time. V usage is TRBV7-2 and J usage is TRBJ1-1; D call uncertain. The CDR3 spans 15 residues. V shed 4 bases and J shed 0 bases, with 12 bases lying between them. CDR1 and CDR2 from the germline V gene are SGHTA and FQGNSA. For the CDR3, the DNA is TGTGCCAGCAGCTCCCGGACGCAAATGAACACTGAAGCTTTCTTT. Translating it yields CASSSRTQMNTEAFF.

The CDR3 reads CASRNLRDRDTGELFF. The CDR3 DNA sequence: TGTGCCAGCAGAAATCTCCGGGACAGAGACACCGGGGAGCTGTTTTTT. This chain connects TRBV7-6 to TRBJ2-2, with TRBD1 identical over 7 bases. From germline, CDR1 is SGHVS and CDR2 FNYEAQ. This CDR3 comprises 16 residues. The V gene end was trimmed by 6 bases and the J gene end by 3 bases; junction bases not matched to a gene: 10.

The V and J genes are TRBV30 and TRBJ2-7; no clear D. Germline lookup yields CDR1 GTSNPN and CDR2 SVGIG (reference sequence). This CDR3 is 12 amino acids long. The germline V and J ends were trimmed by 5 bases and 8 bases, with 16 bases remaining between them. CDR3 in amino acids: CAWGRPPNQQYF. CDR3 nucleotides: TGTGCCTGGGGCAGGCCCCCCAATCAGCAGTACTTC.

CDR3 DNA sequence: TGTGCCAGCAGTGAAGGGGCAGGGGGCAATGAGCAGTTCTTC. Translated: CASSEGAGGNEQFF. The chain has TRBV2 and TRBJ2-1; 7 nucleotides match TRBD1. The CDR3 loop spans 14 amino acids. Germline V gene data show CDR1 as SNHLY and CDR2 as FYNNEI. The trim removed 1 base at V and 6 bases at J, leaving 3 bases unmatched.